This T cell receptor beta chain was profiled in a study of identical twins (dated by TCRdb to about 2016). With respect to the entire study: TCR alpha and beta repertoires from monozygotic twins, unrelated adults of various ages and cord blood were deep-sequenced to test whether fetal clonotypes persist. To rule out contamination, replicate twin experiments were performed at different times with different library preparation protocols. The paper's findings and limits, for the study overall: Because the same donors could not be followed over many years, conclusions were based on cross-sectional statistical analysis. Zero-insertion analyses could be partly confounded by invariant T cells such as MAIT and iNKT, although diverse VJ usage argued against such confounding for most clonotypes. Fewer insertions were carried by abundant cord blood beta clonotypes; a weaker similar trend was observed in young adult naive repertoires, while no such trend was observed in memory repertoires. Excess twin sharing in beta out-of-frame sequences was weaker because fewer shared sequences lowered the signal-to-noise ratio. In monozygotic twins, recombination models systematically underestimated out-of-frame TCR alpha sharing, but the models matched the sharing seen between unrelated individuals. Out-of-frame TCR alpha sequences shared between twins showed an excess of low generation-probability sequences compared with coincidental sharing between unrelated individuals.

The CDR3, cysteine through valine, is 16 amino acids long. Only the CDR3 DNA stays, 48 bases, in frame from base 1. Here V drops 4 bases and J drops 6 bases, and the junction holds 10 bases not matched to any gene. The germline V gene (reference sequence) supplies CDR1 LGHDT and CDR2 YNNKEL. Only a few counts were recorded for this clonotype. What this receptor recognizes is not known. No quality values exist for individual bases; no much larger clone is one base distant. Every donor in the study was a healthy Caucasian. The twin cohort consisted of three pairs of female monozygotic twins, all aged roughly 18 to 29 years. Positive isolation kits from Invitrogen were used to isolate the CD4+ and CD8+ T cell populations. The library was produced with 5' RACE. The instrument given in TCRdb is Illumina HiSeq 2000. Template switching added a universal primer binding site, and the final cDNA carried a unique molecular identifier that allowed TCR cDNA molecules to be counted accurately. First-strand cDNA for TCR alpha and beta chains was synthesized from specific primers in the conserved constant-segment region. Each cDNA library was double barcoded, with a SMART-Mk sample barcode plus Illumina barcodes, to control for contamination. Two successive PCR steps introduced TruSeq adapter sequences along with Illumina sample barcodes. Sequencing of the TCR alpha and beta cDNA libraries was done on the Illumina HiSeq platform using custom primers. Regarding the original processing steps: MiGEC was used to process raw reads and extract unique molecular identifiers, and MiXCR was used to find CDR3 positions. For each individual, recombination models were inferred using an EM algorithm with the repgenHMM and IGoR tools. Shared clonotypes were analyzed with the tcR package in R, and sharing was normalized by the product of cloneset sizes. Out-of-frame nonproductive sequences were analyzed to study raw recombination free of thymic and clonal selection effects. The public reads were quality trimmed at Q25 with fastp and then assembled into clones with MiXCR by TCRdb, keeping productive beta chains. Here each entry gathers all rows of one CDR3 protein and keeps the most common genes and DNA. The V and J calls and clone size come from TCRdb's table, not from the authors' own analysis. The sample records about 530,000 distinct CDR3 sequences, 20% to 25% of which are singletons. The ten biggest clones cover around 0.47% of the sample.

These same records also appear under a second study, on yellow fever vaccine responses in identical twins. As that second study puts it: According to the authors, in identical twins the way T cells responded to vaccination appeared partly convergent and partly personalized. Focusing on identical twins, the study followed the T cell clones that responded to the vaccine, and did so with precision.

Recombination connected TRBV3-1 to TRBJ2-7; 12 central nucleotides agree with TRBD2. Source material: CD4+ T cells sorted from blood. This TCR came from a woman between 18 and 29 years old in good health. The DNA reads TGTGCCAGCAGCCTCGGGACTAGCGGGCCCCTGGGCGAGCAGTACGTC. The encoded protein is CASSLGTSGPLGEQYV.